This TCR beta chain was obtained from a study of blood T cells in healthy people across ages. With a J-beta primer mix and a sample-barcoded 5' primer, a second PCR ran about 7 to 11 cycles. TCRdb reprocessed the 5' RACE reads with MiXCR, giving one entry per CDR3 protein. The repertoire holds 750,000 to 950,000 distinct CDR3 sequences, with more than 25% as singletons. This CDR3 contains 13 residues. Trimming left V 3 bases short and J 0 bases short, with 3 bases between. Germline assignment: CDR1 SGDLS and CDR2 YYNGEE. This clonotype was seen at least ten times. The sample was also reused in another study, on T cells of mothers and their children.

The sample was blood. The chain employs TRBV9 and TRBJ1-4, with no clear D. The clonotype was recovered from a boy aged 10-17 years in good health. The CDR3 here is CASSAATNEKLFF. CDR3 sequence (DNA): TGTGCCAGCAGCGCTGCAACTAATGAAAAACTGTTTTTT.